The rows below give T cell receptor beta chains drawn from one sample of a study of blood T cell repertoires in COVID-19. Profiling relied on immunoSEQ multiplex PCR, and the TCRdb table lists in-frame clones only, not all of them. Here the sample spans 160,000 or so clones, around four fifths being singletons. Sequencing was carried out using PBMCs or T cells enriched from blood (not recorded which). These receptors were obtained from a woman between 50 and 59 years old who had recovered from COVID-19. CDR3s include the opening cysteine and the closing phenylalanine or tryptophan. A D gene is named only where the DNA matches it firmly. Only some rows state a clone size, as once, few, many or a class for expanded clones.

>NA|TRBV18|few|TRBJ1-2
TGTGCCAGCTCACACGACACTGGGCCAAACACTAACTATGGCTACACCTTC
CASSHDTGPNTNYGYTF
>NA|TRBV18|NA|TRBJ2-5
TGTGCCAGCTCACGCGGAAGCGCGGAGACCCAGTACTTC
CASSRGSAETQYF
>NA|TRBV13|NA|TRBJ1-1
TGTGCCAGCAGCAAATGGGCCGCCAACGTAGAAGCTTTCTTT
CASSKWAANVEAFF
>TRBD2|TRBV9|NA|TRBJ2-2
TGTGCCAGCAGCGTAGAGTCGAGCGGGGGGCGGACCGGGGAGCTGTTTTTT
CASSVESSGGRTGELFF
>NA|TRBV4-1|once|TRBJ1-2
TGCGCCAGCAGCGCGGGGGTAGGGCGCTATGGCTACACCTTC
CASSAGVGRYGYTF
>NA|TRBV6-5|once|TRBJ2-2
TGTGCCAGCAGTTACTTTATCTCCGGGGAGCTGTTTTTT
CASSYFISGELFF
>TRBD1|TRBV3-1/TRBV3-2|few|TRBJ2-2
TGTGCCAGCAGGACAGGGTCGACCGGGGAGCTGTTTTTT
CASRTGSTGELFF
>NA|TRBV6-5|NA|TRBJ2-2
TGTGCCAGCAGCAGGGGGGCGATCACCGGGGAGCTGTTTTTT
CASSRGAITGELFF
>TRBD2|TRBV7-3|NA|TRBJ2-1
TGTGCCAGCAGCGCTAGCGGGAACAATGAGCAGTTCTTC
CASSASGNNEQFF
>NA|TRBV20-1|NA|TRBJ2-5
TGCAGTGCTCGGGACTGGGAGACCCAGTACTTC
CSARDWETQYF
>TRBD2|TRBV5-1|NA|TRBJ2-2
TGCGCCAGCAGCTTGGCGGGAGGGGTATCCGGGGAGCTGTTTTTT
CASSLAGGVSGELFF
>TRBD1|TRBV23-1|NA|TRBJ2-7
TGCGCCAGCCAAACCTCCGGGACAGCGACCAGGTACGAGCAGTACTTC
CASQTSGTATRYEQYF
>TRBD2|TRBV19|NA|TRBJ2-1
TGTGCCAGTAGGGGACTAGACTCCTACAATGAGCAGTTCTTC
CASRGLDSYNEQFF
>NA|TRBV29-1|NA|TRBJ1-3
TGCAGCGTTGAGGTCCAGGTGGGCCTGGGAAACACCATATATTTT
CSVEVQVGLGNTIYF
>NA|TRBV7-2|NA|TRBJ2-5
TGTGCCAGCAGCTCAGGGGGGCCCAGGTTGGTCCAAGAGACCCAGTACTTC
CASSSGGPRLVQETQYF
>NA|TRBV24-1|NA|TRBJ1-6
TGTGCCACCAGTGATTTCCAGGGATTGGCCTATAATTCACCCCTCCACTTT
CATSDFQGLAYNSPLHF
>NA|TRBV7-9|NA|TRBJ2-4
TGTGCCAGCAGCTTACAGGGGGCCAAAAACATTCAGTACTTC
CASSLQGAKNIQYF
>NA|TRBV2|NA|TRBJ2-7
TGTGCCAGCAGAGTTTCGGGCTACGAGCAGTACTTC
CASRVSGYEQYF